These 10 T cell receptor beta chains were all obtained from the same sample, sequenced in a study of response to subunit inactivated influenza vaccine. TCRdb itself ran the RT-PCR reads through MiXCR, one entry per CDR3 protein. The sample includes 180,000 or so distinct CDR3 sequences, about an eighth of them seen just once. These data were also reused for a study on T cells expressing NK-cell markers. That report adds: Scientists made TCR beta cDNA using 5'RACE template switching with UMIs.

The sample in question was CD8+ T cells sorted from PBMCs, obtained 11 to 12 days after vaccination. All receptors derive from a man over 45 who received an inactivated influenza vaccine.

CDR3 sequence reads: CASSFDRGGLYGYTF. Here the CDR3 DNA reads TGTGCCAGCAGTTTCGACAGGGGCGGACTCTATGGCTACACCTTC. This rearrangement joins TRBV27 to TRBJ1-2; 8 nucleotides line up with TRBD1. This CDR3 has 15 residues. V was clipped by 3 bases and J by 4 bases; unmatched bases: 7. CDR1 is MNHEY, CDR2 SMNVEV, per germline (reference sequence).

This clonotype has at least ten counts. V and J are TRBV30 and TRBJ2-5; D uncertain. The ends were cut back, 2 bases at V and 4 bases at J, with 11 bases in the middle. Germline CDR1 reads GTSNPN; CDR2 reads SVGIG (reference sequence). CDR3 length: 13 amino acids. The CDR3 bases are TGTGCCTGGAGTTTAGGGTTTGGAGAGACCCAGTACTTC. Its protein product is CAWSLGFGETQYF.

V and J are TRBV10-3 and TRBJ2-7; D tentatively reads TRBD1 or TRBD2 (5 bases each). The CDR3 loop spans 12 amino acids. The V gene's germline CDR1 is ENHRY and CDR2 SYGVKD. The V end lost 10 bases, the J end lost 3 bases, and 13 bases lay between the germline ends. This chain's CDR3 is CATGQGNYEQYF. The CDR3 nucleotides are TGTGCCACGGGGCAGGGAAACTACGAGCAGTACTTC.

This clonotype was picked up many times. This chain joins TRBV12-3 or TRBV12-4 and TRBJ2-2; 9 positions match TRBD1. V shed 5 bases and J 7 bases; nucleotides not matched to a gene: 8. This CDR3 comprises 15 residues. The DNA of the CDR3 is TGTGCCAGCAGTGCCGGGACAGGGTCTGACGGGGAGCTGTTTTTT. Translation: CASSAGTGSDGELFF.

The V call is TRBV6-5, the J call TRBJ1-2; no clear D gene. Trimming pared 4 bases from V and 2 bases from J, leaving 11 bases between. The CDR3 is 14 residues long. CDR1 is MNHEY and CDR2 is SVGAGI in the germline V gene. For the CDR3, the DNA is TGTGCCAGCAGTTCCTATCCCGTGAACTATGGCTACACCTTC. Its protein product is CASSSYPVNYGYTF.

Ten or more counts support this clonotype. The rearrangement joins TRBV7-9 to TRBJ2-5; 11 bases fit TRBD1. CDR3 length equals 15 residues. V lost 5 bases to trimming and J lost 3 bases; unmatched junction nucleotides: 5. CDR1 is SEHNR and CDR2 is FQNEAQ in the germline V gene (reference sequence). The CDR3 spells CASSTGTGGKETQYF. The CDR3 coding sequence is TGTGCCAGCAGCACCGGGACAGGGGGAAAAGAGACCCAGTACTTC. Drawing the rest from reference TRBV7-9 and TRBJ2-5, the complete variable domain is DTGVSQNPRHKITKRGQNVTFRCDPISEHNRLYWYRQTLGQGPEFLTYFQNEAQLEKSRLLSDRFSAERPKGSFSTLEIQRTEQGDSAMYLCASSTGTGGKETQYFGPGTRLLVL.

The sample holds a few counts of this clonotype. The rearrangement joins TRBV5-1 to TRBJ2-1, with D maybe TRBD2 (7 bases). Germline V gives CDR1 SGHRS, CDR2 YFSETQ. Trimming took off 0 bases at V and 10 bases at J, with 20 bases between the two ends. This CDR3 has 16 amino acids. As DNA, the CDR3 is TGCGCCAGCAGCTTGGCCCTTTTGGGGGGGCCACGGGAGCAGTTCTTC. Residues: CASSLALLGGPREQFF.

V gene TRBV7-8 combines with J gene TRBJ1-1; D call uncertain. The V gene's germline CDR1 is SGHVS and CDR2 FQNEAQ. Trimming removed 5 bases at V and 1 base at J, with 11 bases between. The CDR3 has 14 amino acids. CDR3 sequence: CASSPVTRNTEAFF. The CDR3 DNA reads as TGTGCCAGCAGCCCGGTGACAAGGAACACTGAAGCTTTCTTT.

CDR3 nucleotides: TGTGCCAGCAGTGAAGGGGTCGCTTCGGATGGCTACACCTTC. Protein: CASSEGVASDGYTF. The rearrangement joins TRBV2 to TRBJ1-2; D call uncertain. Trimming shortened V by 1 base and J by 6 bases, and 12 bases separated the two germline ends. Germline V gene data show CDR1 as SNHLY and CDR2 as FYNNEI. The CDR3 has 14 amino acids.

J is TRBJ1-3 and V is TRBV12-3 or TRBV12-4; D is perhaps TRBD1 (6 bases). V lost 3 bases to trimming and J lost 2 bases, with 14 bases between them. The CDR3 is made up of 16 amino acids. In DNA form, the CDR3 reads TGTGCCAGCAGTTTTGAGTCGACAGGCGCTGGAAACACCATATATTTT. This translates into CASSFESTGAGNTIYF.